The rows below give T cell receptor beta chains drawn from one sample of a study of T-cell memory formation after mild COVID-19. TCRdb analysed the 5' RACE reads with MiXCR anew, one entry per CDR3 protein. The sample yields fewer than 700,000 distinct CDR3 sequences, about a sixth seen once. Sequencing was done on a sample of PBMCs or a T cell subset sorted from them (not recorded which). The source is an adult woman who had mild COVID-19 (a few samples of this study predate the infection). Cell type and time point are not known. Both conserved end residues are part of each CDR3. Each record gives: V gene, CDR3 protein.

TRBV4-1 CASSPRTGGKGGYTF
TRBV11-3 CASSFQRGRDEKLFF
TRBV12-3/TRBV12-4 CASSHTSNQPQHF
TRBV9 CASSVIAGELYNEQFF
TRBV27 CASSRLAGGVEQYF
TRBV4-3 CASSQGLAGSTDTQYF
TRBV29-1 CSVALGTGNTEAFF
TRBV9 CASTTGGQWNTEAFF
TRBV6-2/TRBV6-3 CASSIRTSGSYEQYF
TRBV29-1 CSVDGGGGYEQYF
TRBV4-2 CASSQDEWGNSPLHF
TRBV5-6 CASSLGQGKTQYF
TRBV6-5 CASTKTGQGMNTEAFF
TRBV7-9 CASSGATLRGYGYTF
TRBV7-2 CASSSGPYSSYNEQFF
TRBV6-6 CASSYSKVVEQESFF
TRBV20-1 CSATGVDYGYTF
TRBV20-1 CIAPGLAGGRTDTQYF
TRBV6-2/TRBV6-3 CASSYPHYEQYF
TRBV20-1 CSARGTGVSNQPQHF
TRBV7-3 CASSLGVLGYNEQFF
TRBV5-1 CASFGTVGTEAFF
TRBV3-1 CASSQERGPSTEAFF